Below, one TCR beta chain is given with its context. The CDR3 is 14 residues long. V was pared by 5 bases and J by 5 bases, with 16 bases between. CDR1 and CDR2 (germline): LNHDA, SQIVND (reference sequence). Assay: immunoSEQ multiplex PCR; the TCRdb copy retains only in-frame clones and omits some. The sample lists hundreds of thousands of clones, about 87% occurring once. These data come from a study of Ad26.COV2.S vaccination and SARS-CoV-2 variants. The treatment denotes: about 20 received Ad26.COV2.S at low or high dose, single or two shots; 5 received placebo; per-sample allocation not given. Sampling was done on day 63 after the first vaccine or placebo injection.

Source: peripheral blood, taken in a trial of Ad26.COV2.S vaccine versus placebo. The V call is TRBV19, the J call TRBJ2-7; unclear D gene. This clonotype originated in a person between 18 and 65 years old who received the Ad26.COV2.S COVID-19 vaccine or a placebo. This CDR3 is CASSDGPTIHEQYF. CDR3 DNA: TGTGCCAGTAGTGACGGACCCACCATCCACGAGCAGTACTTC.